These 28 T cell receptor beta chains share one sample of origin, sequenced in a study of blood T cell repertoires in COVID-19. This table comes from immunoSEQ multiplex PCR, and its TCRdb copy is limited to in-frame clones, with some not included. The sample holds approximately 210,000 clones, roughly 81% seen once. The sequenced material came from peripheral blood. Receptor source: a woman between 50 and 59 years old with active or convalescent COVID-19.

The V and J genes are TRBV7-8 and TRBJ1-5, with TRBD1 matching over 10 bases. The V gene end was trimmed by 6 bases and the J gene end by 2 bases; junction bases not matched to a gene: 10. Per germline, CDR1 SGHVS and CDR2 FQNEAQ. This CDR3 region has 17 residues. The CDR3 bases are TGTGCCAGCAGTTTCGTTGGGACAGGGGTTGGCAATCAGCCCCAGCATTTT. It encodes CASSFVGTGVGNQPQHF.

The chain combines TRBV2 with TRBJ1-6; 7 nucleotides line up with TRBD1. Looked up from germline, CDR1 is SNHLY and CDR2 is FYNNEI. Germline trimming cut 6 bases from V and 7 bases from J; bases unmatched to any gene: 9. This CDR3 comprises 15 residues. The CDR3 sequence: CASRTTGSPNSPLHF. In DNA form, the CDR3 reads TGTGCCAGCAGGACGACAGGGAGCCCCAATTCACCCCTCCACTTT. The entire variable domain, with the rest obtained from reference TRBV2 and TRBJ1-6, is as follows: EPEVTQTPSHQVTQMGQEVILRCVPISNHLYFYWYRQILGQKVEFLVSFYNNEISEKSEIFDDQFSVERPDGSNFTLKIRSTKLEDSAMYFCASRTTGSPNSPLHFGNGTRLTVT.

This chain uses TRBV5-4 with TRBJ2-6, with 10 bases aligning to TRBD1. Trimming cost V 4 bases and J 0 bases; bases outside gene matches: 7. CDR1 and CDR2 from the germline V gene are SGHNT and YYREEE (reference sequence). The length of the CDR3 is 18 residues. CDR3 protein: CASSLGQGRHSGANVLTF. The CDR3 DNA sequence: TGTGCCAGCAGCCTGGGACAGGGGCGACACTCTGGGGCCAACGTCCTGACTTTC.

The V gene is TRBV25-1, the J gene TRBJ2-3; 14 bases match TRBD2. Trimming took 4 bases from V and 6 from J; bases not matched to a gene: 3. Germline V gives CDR1 MGHDK, CDR2 SYGVNS. The CDR3 contains 15 residues. This chain's CDR3 is CASSGGTSGSDTQYF. CDR3 sequence (DNA): TGTGCCAGCAGTGGCGGGACTAGCGGGAGTGATACGCAGTATTTT.

The chain recombines TRBV6-5 with TRBJ1-4; TRBD1 agrees at 7 bases. The trim removed 2 bases at V and 7 bases at J, leaving 4 bases unmatched. The CDR3 is made up of 14 amino acids. In germline, CDR1 is MNHEY, CDR2 SVGAGI. In nucleotides, the CDR3 is TGTGCCAGCAGTTACGGCGGGACAGCTGAAAAACTGTTTTTT. It yields the protein CASSYGGTAEKLFF.

The gene calls are TRBV14 and TRBJ2-3, with D possibly being TRBD2 (6 bases). V lost 2 bases and J lost 3, with 12 bases in between. CDR1 and CDR2 from the germline V gene are SGHDN and FVKESK. The CDR3 loop spans 15 amino acids. The CDR3 protein is CASSQPAGATDTQYF. DNA for the CDR3: TGTGCCAGCAGCCAACCAGCGGGTGCGACAGATACGCAGTATTTT.

This rearrangement joins TRBV5-4 to TRBJ2-7; weak D call: TRBD2 (5 bases). CDR3 length: 15 residues. Trimming removed 4 bases at V and 4 bases at J, with 18 bases between. Germline V gene data show CDR1 as SGHNT and CDR2 as YYREEE (reference sequence). CDR3 DNA: TGTGCCAGCAGCCTAGACTCATCCGGGGAGTACGAGCAGTACTTC. It encodes CASSLDSSGEYEQYF. Variable domain in full (rest from reference TRBV5-4 and TRBJ2-7): ETGVTQSPTHLIKTRGQQVTLRCSSQSGHNTVSWYQQALGQGPQFIFQYYREEENGRGNFPPRFSGLQFPNYSSELNVNALELDDSALYLCASSLDSSGEYEQYFGPGTRLTVT.

The V gene is TRBV5-4, the J gene TRBJ2-7, with D unclear. Germline assignment: CDR1 SGHNT and CDR2 YYREEE (reference sequence). This CDR3 comprises 15 residues. V was shortened by 0 bases and J by 2 bases, with 12 bases between the two germline ends. CDR3 coding DNA: TGTGCCAGCAGCTTGGATTCCGTTTTCCCCTACGAGCAGTACGTC. This sequence encodes CASSLDSVFPYEQYV.

The CDR3 loop is CASRNSLNTEAFF. The CDR3 DNA reads as TGTGCCAGCAGGAACAGCCTGAACACTGAAGCTTTCTTT. This rearrangement joins TRBV28 to TRBJ1-1; D is ambiguous. V was pared by 6 bases and J by 0 bases, with 8 bases between. The V gene's germline CDR1 is MDHEN and CDR2 SYDVKM. The CDR3 has 13 residues.

This clone has a single count. This chain uses TRBV6-5 with TRBJ2-3; 7 bases are shared with TRBD2. CDR3 size: 15 residues. J was trimmed by 0 bases and V by 10 bases; bases with no gene match: 10. Germline CDR1 MNHEY, CDR2 SVGAGI. CDR3 DNA sequence: TGTGCCATTGGGGGGGGGTCCTCTAGCACAGATACGCAGTATTTT. Translating it yields CAIGGGSSSTDTQYF.

The chain employs TRBV9 and TRBJ1-6; D gene unclear. CDR3 length equals 16 residues. V lost 0 bases and J 3 bases, leaving 10 bases between the germline ends. CDR1 and CDR2 (germline): SGDLS, YYNGEE. CDR3: CASSVGAAGYNSPLHF. CDR3 DNA: TGTGCCAGCAGCGTAGGGGCAGCGGGCTATAATTCACCCCTCCACTTT.

This clone came up a few times. The rearrangement links TRBV19 to TRBJ1-6, with 11 positions matching TRBD1. V was pared by 10 bases and J by 4 bases, with 6 bases of the junction left unmatched. Germline CDR1 LNHDA, CDR2 SQIVND (reference sequence). The CDR3 is 15 amino acids. The CDR3 reads CATRDRGSYNSPLHF. CDR3 nucleotides: TGTGCCACCCGGGACAGGGGGTCTTATAATTCACCCCTCCACTTT.

The J gene is TRBJ1-5, the V gene TRBV19; 9 positions agree with TRBD1. The CDR3 consists of 14 residues. V was clipped by 6 bases and J by 6 bases; unmatched bases: 6. The germline CDR1 and CDR2 sequences are LNHDA and SQIVND (reference sequence). The CDR3 is CASRTQGAGQPQHF. In nucleotides, the CDR3 is TGTGCCAGTAGGACACAGGGGGCCGGTCAGCCCCAGCATTTT.

The J gene is TRBJ2-5, the V gene TRBV9, with 8 bases fitting TRBD1. V lost 2 bases, J lost 2 bases, and 8 bases stayed unmatched. The germline CDR1 and CDR2 sequences are SGDLS and YYNGEE. This CDR3 spans 16 amino acids. CDR3 region: CASSVRTGQEQETQYF. The CDR3 DNA sequence: TGTGCCAGCAGCGTCCGGACAGGGCAGGAGCAAGAGACCCAGTACTTC.

The V gene is TRBV6-6, the J gene TRBJ1-3; possibly TRBD1 for D (6 bases). V was shortened by 7 bases and J by 4 bases, with 17 bases between the two germline ends. The CDR3 runs to 15 residues. Germline CDR1 MNHNY, CDR2 SVGAGI (reference sequence). CDR3 bases: TGTGCCAGCATCCAGGGTACAGGGACAGGAAACACCATATATTTT. Translating it yields CASIQGTGTGNTIYF.

The rearrangement links TRBV27 to TRBJ1-1; D unresolved. V was pared by 3 bases and J by 1 base, with 12 bases between. CDR3 size: 15 residues. Germline-derived CDR1 and CDR2 are MNHEY and SMNVEV (reference sequence). The CDR3 DNA is TGTGCCAGCAGTTTTGGACGGCGGGGGAACACTGAAGCTTTCTTT. This codes for CASSFGRRGNTEAFF.

The chain uses TRBV5-1 and TRBJ1-4, with D possibly TRBD1 on 5 matching bases. CDR3 length: 16 residues. Trimming pared 6 bases from V and 0 bases from J, leaving 15 bases between. Germline CDR1 is SGHRS and CDR2 is YFSETQ. The CDR3 region is CASTMGGYATNEKLFF. The CDR3 nucleotides are TGCGCCAGCACCATGGGGGGTTACGCAACTAATGAAAAACTGTTTTTT.

This chain uses TRBV5-1 with TRBJ1-3; possibly TRBD1 for D (5 bases). The CDR3 is 16 residues long. CDR1 is SGHRS and CDR2 is YFSETQ in the germline V gene. The V end lost 5 bases, the J end lost 0 bases, and 15 bases lay between the germline ends. DNA of the CDR3: TGCGCCAGCAGGAGTACAGGTCTCCTCTCTGGAAACACCATATATTTT. Protein product: CASRSTGLLSGNTIYF.

This clone showed up just once. The chain joins TRBV6-6 to TRBJ1-5; D not resolved. The CDR3 has 16 amino acids. V lost 0 bases and J 3 bases, leaving 12 bases between the germline ends. Germline assignment: CDR1 MNHNY and CDR2 SVGAGI (reference sequence). CDR3 protein: CASSYSPGLVNQPQHF. CDR3 DNA: TGTGCCAGCAGTTACTCCCCGGGTCTAGTCAATCAGCCCCAGCATTTT.

The genes are TRBV5-1 and TRBJ2-5, with D perhaps matching TRBD1 (5 bases). The germline V gene has CDR1 SGHRS and CDR2 YFSETQ. This CDR3 is built from 14 residues. Trimming removed 3 bases at V and 1 base at J, with 10 bases between. In DNA form, the CDR3 reads TGCGCCAGCAGCTCCTTTGACAGCCAAGAGACCCAGTACTTC. The encoded protein is CASSSFDSQETQYF. The variable domain in full, completed from reference TRBV5-1 and TRBJ2-5, reads KAGVTQTPRYLIKTRGQQVTLSCSPISGHRSVSWYQQTPGQGLQFLFEYFSETQRNKGNFPGRFSGRQFSNSRSEMNVSTLELGDSALYLCASSSFDSQETQYFGPGTRLLVL.

The rearrangement joins TRBV6-5 to TRBJ1-1, with unresolved D. Trimming cost V 6 bases and J 1 base, with 15 bases left between them. This CDR3 is built from 15 residues. Germline values: CDR1 MNHEY, CDR2 SVGAGI. CDR3 residues: CASSPRLPGNTEAFF. The CDR3 DNA sequence: TGTGCCAGCAGCCCCCGACTCCCGGGGAACACTGAAGCTTTCTTT.

The chain joins TRBV5-4 to TRBJ1-2, with D unresolved. In germline, CDR1 is SGHNT, CDR2 YYREEE (reference sequence). Deletions cut 1 base from V and 6 bases from J, with 25 bases between. The CDR3 consists of 18 residues. The CDR3 DNA reads TGTGCCAGCAGCTTGCGGGATATGGGTTTCGCTTCTCAAAATGGCTACACCTTC. Translated: CASSLRDMGFASQNGYTF.

The V call is TRBV29-1, the J call TRBJ1-1; perhaps TRBD1 as D (5 bases). Trimming removed 4 bases at V and 1 base at J, with 13 bases between. The length of the CDR3 is 14 residues. Germline V gene lookup returns CDR1 SQVTM and CDR2 ANQGSEA. The CDR3 here is CSVGGGPRNTEAFF. For the CDR3, the DNA is TGCAGCGTTGGGGGGGGACCGCGGAACACTGAAGCTTTCTTT.

This rearrangement joins TRBV20-1 to TRBJ2-3, with a tentative D call TRBD2 (5 bases). Germline V lookup: CDR1 DFQATT, CDR2 SNEGSKA (reference sequence). The V end was cut by 8 bases, the J end by 2 bases, with 8 bases between. The CDR3 sequence is 11 residues long. The DNA for the CDR3 is TGCAGTATACTAGACACAGATACGCAGTATTTT. As protein: CSILDTDTQYF.

The CDR3 loop reads CASSFLNRDSNTEAFF. CDR3 sequence (DNA): TGTGCCAGCAGCTTTCTAAACCGGGACAGCAACACTGAAGCTTTCTTT. The V gene is TRBV7-8, the J gene TRBJ1-1; 7 bases fit TRBD1. Germline CDR1 and CDR2: SGHVS and FQNEAQ. V was clipped by 3 bases and J by 2 bases; unmatched bases: 9. The CDR3 length is 16 residues.

The chain is built from TRBV27 and TRBJ2-1; TRBD2 aligns across 12 bases. Germline CDR1 reads MNHEY; CDR2 reads SMNVEV (reference sequence). Unmatched junction bases numbered 2, after V lost 7 bases and J lost 4 bases. The CDR3 is made up of 14 amino acids. Here the CDR3 reads CASIGTSGYNEQFF. For the CDR3, the DNA is TGTGCCAGCATTGGGACTAGCGGGTACAATGAGCAGTTCTTC.

This rearrangement joins TRBV27 to TRBJ1-1; the D gene is possibly TRBD1 (5 bases). V lost 6 bases and J lost 1, with 15 bases in between. The CDR3 runs to 15 residues. The germline CDR1 and CDR2 sequences are MNHEY and SMNVEV (reference sequence). CDR3 protein: CASSPVGAPNTEAFF. The CDR3 coding sequence is TGTGCCAGCAGCCCAGTAGGGGCCCCGAACACTGAAGCTTTCTTT.

The chain joins TRBV5-5 to TRBJ2-1; D gene unclear. Trimming pared 6 bases from V and 6 bases from J, leaving 10 bases between. The CDR3 extends over 12 amino acids. The V gene's germline CDR1 is SGHKS and CDR2 YYEKEE (reference sequence). The CDR3 loop is CASTPRSNEQFF. In DNA, the CDR3 is TGTGCCAGCACCCCCCGGAGCAATGAGCAGTTCTTC.